The 31 T cell receptor beta chains below come from one sample, sequenced in a study of cytomegalovirus exposure and HLA in healthy donors. PCR primers comprised 60 Vbeta and 13 Jbeta primers. Here immunoSEQ multiplex PCR was the method, and the copy in TCRdb shows in-frame clones only, minus some. The sample yields 150,000 to 200,000 clones, roughly 79% seen once. The sequenced sample consisted of PBMCs. The receptors derive from a woman younger than 35 in good health and CMV-seropositive.

The J gene is TRBJ1-2, the V gene TRBV5-6; D not certain. CDR1 is SGHDT and CDR2 is YYEEEE in the germline V gene. There are 14 residues in the CDR3. V lost 0 bases, J lost 7 bases, and 13 bases lay in between. CDR3 coding DNA: TGTGCCAGCAGCTTGGCTGCACAGTTGAGTGGCTACACCTTC. Translation gives CASSLAAQLSGYTF. The full variable domain, rest sourced from reference TRBV5-6 and TRBJ1-2, is DAGVTQSPTHLIKTRGQQVTLRCSPKSGHDTVSWYQQALGQGPQFIFQYYEEEERQRGNFPDRFSGHQFPNYSSELNVNALLLGDSALYLCASSLAAQLSGYTFGSGTRLTVV.

The chain carries TRBV2 and TRBJ2-3; D might be TRBD2 (6 bases). Germline CDR1 is SNHLY and CDR2 is FYNNEI. This CDR3 contains 16 residues. V gave up 1 base and J gave up 1 base, with 12 bases separating them. This CDR3 is CASSEERAGGTDTQYF. CDR3 nucleotides: TGTGCCAGCAGTGAAGAACGAGCGGGCGGCACAGATACGCAGTATTTT.

This clone was found a few times. V and J are TRBV7-9 and TRBJ2-7, with D maybe TRBD2 (6 bases). The V end was cut by 5 bases, the J end by 6 bases, with 11 bases between. Germline lookup yields CDR1 SEHNR and CDR2 FQNEAQ (reference sequence). The CDR3 spans 12 residues. The CDR3 protein is CASSRGLSEQYF. Written as DNA, the CDR3 is TGTGCCAGCAGCCGGGGACTGAGCGAGCAGTACTTC.

Remarks on this clone: Other DNA sequences from this sample encode an identical CDR3 as well. The CDR3, as DNA: TGTGCCAGCAGCTTAGGGACAGTATATGGCTACACCTTC. It encodes CASSLGTVYGYTF. The rearrangement links TRBV7-8 to TRBJ1-2; a weak D match, TRBD1 (6 bases). The length of the CDR3 is 13 residues. From germline, CDR1 is SGHVS and CDR2 FQNEAQ. V lost 1 base, J lost 5 bases, and 8 bases lay in between.

CDR3 nucleotide sequence: TGTGCCAGCAGCGCGGTGAACTATGGCTACACCTTC. Translation: CASSAVNYGYTF. The V and J genes are TRBV6-1 and TRBJ1-2; D not certain. The CDR3 sequence is 12 residues long. Looked up from germline, CDR1 is MNHNS and CDR2 is SASEGT. V gave up 6 bases and J gave up 2 bases, with 7 bases separating them.

This chain links TRBV10-3 with TRBJ2-1; TRBD2 agrees at 9 bases. V dropped 5 bases and J dropped 4; count of bases not matched to a gene: 6. The CDR3 is 15 amino acids. Germline V gene lookup returns CDR1 ENHRY and CDR2 SYGVKD. CDR3 residues: CAISNSGGEYNEQFF. The CDR3 nucleotides are TGTGCCATCAGTAATAGCGGGGGAGAATACAATGAGCAGTTCTTC.

This clone was counted only a few times. V gene TRBV30 combines with J gene TRBJ1-2, with D perhaps TRBD1 (5 bases). The CDR3 consists of 14 residues. V was pared by 2 bases and J by 6 bases, with 16 bases between. Germline CDR1 reads GTSNPN; CDR2 reads SVGIG (reference sequence). The CDR3 nucleotides are TGTGCCTGGAGTACATCAGGGTTCGAGCATGGCTACACCTTC. Its protein is CAWSTSGFEHGYTF.

The rearrangement uses TRBV7-9 and TRBJ2-7, with 7 bases fitting TRBD2. V lost 5 bases and J lost 0; bases outside the gene matches: 7. Germline V gene lookup returns CDR1 SEHNR and CDR2 FQNEAQ (reference sequence). This CDR3 is 15 amino acids long. CDR3 in amino acids: CASSPLAGVSYEQYF. CDR3 nucleotides: TGTGCCAGCAGCCCACTGGCGGGGGTCTCCTACGAGCAGTACTTC.

This clone has more than one count but fewer than ten. The rearrangement joins TRBV27 to TRBJ2-1; 11 bases are a match to TRBD1. This CDR3 has 15 amino acids. In germline, CDR1 is MNHEY, CDR2 SMNVEV (reference sequence). J was trimmed by 6 bases and V by 4 bases; bases with no gene match: 5. This CDR3 reads CASSSGTGGVNEQFF. The CDR3 bases are TGTGCCAGCAGTTCCGGGACAGGGGGAGTCAATGAGCAGTTCTTC.

The chain joins TRBV7-9 to TRBJ2-5, with D possibly TRBD2 on 6 matching bases. CDR1 is SEHNR, CDR2 FQNEAQ, per germline (reference sequence). The CDR3 runs 18 residues. Trimming cost V 7 bases and J 3 bases, with 27 bases left between them. The CDR3 sequence is CASIPTSSLADFKETQYF. In DNA, the CDR3 is TGTGCCAGCATCCCTACTTCCTCACTAGCAGATTTTAAAGAGACCCAGTACTTC.

This chain uses TRBV4-2 with TRBJ2-7; D might be TRBD2 (5 bases). Germline loops: CDR1 LGHNA, CDR2 YNFKEQ. This CDR3 region has 14 residues. The ends were cut back, 5 bases at V and 7 bases at J, with 18 bases in the middle. The CDR3 DNA sequence: TGTGCCAGCAGCGCTCCCGGGCTAACGGGGGAGCAGTACTTC. Protein: CASSAPGLTGEQYF.

The rearrangement joins TRBV28 to TRBJ2-7; 7 bases map to TRBD1. This CDR3 spans 14 amino acids. Per germline, CDR1 MDHEN and CDR2 SYDVKM. V trimming: 6 bases; J trimming: 0 bases; junction bases outside the gene matches: 5. This CDR3 is CASRTGTVSYEQYF. The CDR3 region has the DNA TGTGCCAGCAGAACCGGGACAGTCTCCTACGAGCAGTACTTC.

The chain combines TRBV27 with TRBJ2-4; 9 bases line up with TRBD1. The CDR3 loop spans 19 amino acids. CDR1 is MNHEY, CDR2 SMNVEV, per germline (reference sequence). The J segment lost 3 bases and the V segment lost 3 bases, leaving 15 bases of the junction unmatched. The CDR3 DNA follows: TGTGCCAGCAGTTTCACCTATGATAGGACAGGGGTTTTCAAAAACATTCAGTACTTC. Translated, it gives CASSFTYDRTGVFKNIQYF.

The gene calls are TRBV11-2 and TRBJ1-4; 11 nucleotides align to TRBD1. This CDR3 contains 15 residues. J was trimmed by 7 bases and V by 4 bases; bases with no gene match: 5. The V gene's germline CDR1 is SGHAT and CDR2 FQNNGV. The CDR3 region has the DNA TGTGCCAGCAGCTCTACCGGGACAGGGGGTGAAAAACTGTTTTTT. Its protein product is CASSSTGTGGEKLFF.

The V call is TRBV28, the J call TRBJ1-6, with 11 bases fitting TRBD1. The CDR3 loop spans 15 amino acids. The germline V gene encodes CDR1 MDHEN and CDR2 SYDVKM. Trimming took 3 bases from V and 9 from J; bases not matched to a gene: 4. The CDR3 reads CASSLDRGLGSPLHF. The CDR3 DNA reads as TGTGCCAGCAGTTTGGACAGGGGGCTGGGTTCACCCCTCCACTTT.

The chain uses TRBV11-2 and TRBJ2-3, with TRBD2 matching 7 bases. The ends lost 4 bases at V and 8 bases at J; junction bases unmatched: 6. CDR1 is SGHAT, CDR2 FQNNGV, per germline. The CDR3 runs to 13 residues. Written as DNA, the CDR3 is TGTGCCAGCAGCTCCACCCGCGGGGGTACGCAGTATTTT. Amino acid sequence: CASSSTRGGTQYF.

This clone was recorded once. CDR3: CASPDGGGKANTEAFF. The CDR3 DNA is TGTGCCAGCCCGGACGGGGGGGGGAAGGCGAACACTGAAGCTTTCTTT. The genes are TRBV2 and TRBJ1-1; D possibly corresponds to TRBD1 (5 bases). Germline V gene data show CDR1 as SNHLY and CDR2 as FYNNEI. Trimming stripped 8 bases from V and 1 base from J, with 20 bases between. The CDR3 is 16 residues long.

This clone was seen a handful of times. The V call is TRBV5-6, the J call TRBJ1-3, with 7 bases lining up with TRBD1. V lost 7 bases to trimming and J lost 3 bases; unmatched junction nucleotides: 13. The CDR3 is 16 amino acids. Germline lookup yields CDR1 SGHDT and CDR2 YYEEEE. CDR3 DNA sequence: TGTGCCAGCGCAATACGAGGGACAGTGGTTGGAAACACCATATATTTT. Protein: CASAIRGTVVGNTIYF. Full variable domain (remainder filled in from reference TRBV5-6 and TRBJ1-3): DAGVTQSPTHLIKTRGQQVTLRCSPKSGHDTVSWYQQALGQGPQFIFQYYEEEERQRGNFPDRFSGHQFPNYSSELNVNALLLGDSALYLCASAIRGTVVGNTIYFGEGSWLTVV.

This sequence joins TRBV2 and TRBJ2-1; 8 bases match TRBD2. V shed 8 bases, J shed 4 bases, and the junction held 13 bases outside the gene matches. Germline assignment: CDR1 SNHLY and CDR2 FYNNEI. This CDR3 region has 16 residues. The CDR3: CASHLFAGGGYNEQFF. The DNA of the CDR3 is TGTGCCAGCCACCTCTTCGCGGGGGGCGGGTACAATGAGCAGTTCTTC.

This clone was seen only a few times. The V gene is TRBV7-9, the J gene TRBJ1-4; D remains ambiguous. Looked up from germline, CDR1 is SEHNR and CDR2 is FQNEAQ (reference sequence). The CDR3 runs 14 residues. The ends were cut back, 6 bases at V and 0 bases at J, with 8 bases in the middle. The CDR3: CASRPAATNEKLFF. CDR3 nucleotide sequence: TGTGCCAGCAGACCAGCGGCAACTAATGAAAAACTGTTTTTT.

The chain combines TRBV6-1 with TRBJ1-5, with 7 bases fitting TRBD1. With 5 bases clipped from V and 0 bases from J, the junction kept 4 bases outside the gene matches. This CDR3 spans 15 amino acids. Germline V gene sequence: CDR1 MNHNS, CDR2 SASEGT. The CDR3 reads CASSTGTVSNQPQHF. The CDR3 nucleotides are TGTGCCAGCAGTACCGGGACAGTTAGCAATCAGCCCCAGCATTTT.

The CDR3: CASSLSFGNTEAFF. The CDR3, as DNA: TGTGCCAGCAGCTTATCGTTCGGGAACACTGAAGCTTTCTTT. The chain is built from TRBV7-2 and TRBJ1-1; D not resolved. The CDR3 is 14 residues long. Trimming pared 2 bases from V and 1 base from J, leaving 8 bases between. CDR1 and CDR2 (germline): SGHTA, FQGNSA.

This chain links TRBV4-1 with TRBJ1-6; the D gene is possibly TRBD1 (5 bases). CDR1 and CDR2 (germline): MGHRA, YSYEKL. The CDR3 has 17 amino acids. V was trimmed by 0 bases and J by 2 bases, leaving 11 bases between them. The CDR3 spells CASSQDGRDPYNSPLHF. The CDR3 coding sequence is TGCGCCAGCAGCCAAGACGGGCGGGACCCCTATAATTCACCCCTCCACTTT.

The chain carries TRBV2 and TRBJ2-7; D is possibly TRBD1 (6 bases). The CDR3 spans 14 residues. Per germline, CDR1 SNHLY and CDR2 FYNNEI. Between the trimmed V and J ends, which lost 5 bases and 3 bases, there was a span of 14 bases. The CDR3 DNA sequence: TGTGCCAGCAGTCGGGACATTTCTTACTACGAGCAGTACTTC. Translated: CASSRDISYYEQYF. Full variable domain (rest looked up from reference TRBV2 and TRBJ2-7): EPEVTQTPSHQVTQMGQEVILRCVPISNHLYFYWYRQILGQKVEFLVSFYNNEISEKSEIFDDQFSVERPDGSNFTLKIRSTKLEDSAMYFCASSRDISYYEQYFGPGTRLTVT.

The chain links TRBV11-2 to TRBJ1-1, with a possible D match to TRBD1 (6 bases). V was shortened by 4 bases and J by 5 bases, with 11 bases between the two germline ends. Per germline, CDR1 SGHAT and CDR2 FQNNGV. The CDR3 sequence is 13 residues long. The CDR3 protein is CASSSGVWTEAFF. Here the CDR3 DNA reads TGTGCCAGCAGCTCAGGGGTATGGACTGAAGCTTTCTTT.

The rearrangement links TRBV5-1 to TRBJ2-5, with D possibly TRBD1 on 5 matching bases. The CDR3 sequence is 14 residues long. V lost 0 bases and J lost 1, with 7 bases in between. Germline CDR1 is SGHRS and CDR2 is YFSETQ. CDR3 DNA sequence: TGCGCCAGCAGCTTGGACGACAGCCAAGAGACCCAGTACTTC. Encoded protein: CASSLDDSQETQYF.

V is TRBV28 and J is TRBJ2-3; the match to TRBD2 covers 8 bases. Trimming took 7 bases from V and 0 from J; bases not matched to a gene: 18. The CDR3 is made up of 19 amino acids. Germline CDR1 MDHEN, CDR2 SYDVKM. The CDR3 nucleotides are TGTGCCAGCATCCATACCCCGCCCCCTCAGCGGGGGAGCACAGATACGCAGTATTTT. Translated, it gives CASIHTPPPQRGSTDTQYF.

A few counts support this clone. The chain carries TRBV27 and TRBJ2-3; D unresolved. Germline V gene sequence: CDR1 MNHEY, CDR2 SMNVEV (reference sequence). V lost 3 bases, J lost 2 bases, and 15 bases lay in between. This CDR3 contains 16 residues. The CDR3 protein is CASSLSLQGVTDTQYF. Written as DNA, the CDR3 is TGTGCCAGCAGTTTGTCCCTTCAAGGAGTCACAGATACGCAGTATTTT.

This clone came up once. The chain has TRBV27 and TRBJ1-6; 7 positions match TRBD1. Germline lookup yields CDR1 MNHEY and CDR2 SMNVEV (reference sequence). With 8 bases clipped from V and 7 bases from J, the junction kept 8 bases outside the gene matches. The CDR3 has 14 residues. The CDR3 region is CASASDRPNSPLHF. Here the CDR3 DNA reads TGTGCCAGCGCTTCGGACAGGCCAAATTCACCCCTCCACTTT.

The gene calls are TRBV15 and TRBJ2-3, with D uncertain. Per germline, CDR1 LNHNV and CDR2 YYDKDF (reference sequence). Deletions cut 0 bases from V and 5 bases from J, with 15 bases between. The CDR3 is made up of 16 amino acids. The CDR3 bases are TGTGCCACCAGCAGAGAAAACGACCTACGGAGAGATACGCAGTATTTT. Its translation is CATSRENDLRRDTQYF.

The rearrangement uses TRBV27 and TRBJ1-1, with 8 bases matching TRBD1. V lost 0 bases to trimming and J lost 0 bases; unmatched junction nucleotides: 6. CDR3 length: 17 residues. The germline CDR1 and CDR2 sequences are MNHEY and SMNVEV (reference sequence). Here the CDR3 reads CASSLSLKDRVNTEAFF. Written as DNA, the CDR3 is TGTGCCAGCAGTTTATCACTCAAGGACAGGGTGAACACTGAAGCTTTCTTT.